One and the same sample provided the 20 T cell receptor beta chains below, sequenced in a study of cytomegalovirus exposure and HLA in healthy donors. Primers: 60 Vbeta forward and 13 Jbeta reverse. Sequencing was performed with immunoSEQ multiplex PCR; in TCRdb, only in-frame clones are kept and a portion is missing. The sample includes some 110,000 clones, 73% seen only once; the top ten take about 0.92%. Sample: PBMCs. Receptors were obtained from a woman in her thirties in good health and CMV-seronegative.

The V gene is TRBV11-2, the J gene TRBJ2-1, with TRBD2 matching over 13 bases. Losses at the gene ends were 3 bases for V and 10 bases for J; bases not matched to a gene: 9. The length of the CDR3 is 16 residues. The germline CDR1 and CDR2 sequences are SGHAT and FQNNGV. CDR3 sequence: CASSFSTSGGAREQFF. The CDR3 nucleotides read TGTGCCAGCAGCTTCTCCACTAGCGGGGGGGCCCGGGAGCAGTTCTTC.

The V and J genes are TRBV5-1 and TRBJ1-2; TRBD1 is a possible D gene (5 bases). Germline CDR1 reads SGHRS; CDR2 reads YFSETQ. This CDR3 is built from 16 residues. V was pared by 2 bases and J by 7 bases, with 21 bases between. CDR3 sequence: CASSFSGGTAGSGYTF. CDR3 nucleotide sequence: TGCGCCAGCAGCTTTAGTGGGGGGACGGCTGGAAGTGGCTACACCTTC.

The chain uses TRBV6-1 and TRBJ1-5, with TRBD1 identical over 9 bases. V was pared by 4 bases and J by 0 bases, with 7 bases of the junction left unmatched. The CDR3 runs to 17 residues. From germline, CDR1 is MNHNS and CDR2 SASEGT. The CDR3 here is CASSGGTGSYSNQPQHF. CDR3 nucleotides: TGTGCCAGCAGTGGTGGGACAGGGTCTTATAGCAATCAGCCCCAGCATTTT.

This rearrangement joins TRBV6-5 to TRBJ1-2, with TRBD1 identical over 7 bases. The CDR3 spans 15 residues. With V trimmed by 6 bases and J by 6 bases, 13 bases remained unmatched. Per the germline V gene, CDR1 is MNHEY and CDR2 is SVGAGI. The CDR3 loop reads CASSYRTSGGHGYTF. In nucleotides, the CDR3 is TGTGCCAGCAGCTACCGGACATCAGGGGGTCATGGCTACACCTTC.

The gene calls are TRBV7-9 and TRBJ1-1, with D possibly TRBD1 on 5 matching bases. CDR3 size: 12 residues. The V gene's germline CDR1 is SEHNR and CDR2 FQNEAQ (reference sequence). V lost 2 bases to trimming and J lost 10 bases, with 11 bases between them. The CDR3 nucleotides read TGTGCCAGCAGCTTAAGTAAGGGGATAGCTTTCTTT. Amino acids: CASSLSKGIAFF. The complete variable domain, with remaining parts taken from reference TRBV7-9 and TRBJ1-1, reads DTGVSQNPRHKITKRGQNVTFRCDPISEHNRLYWYRQTLGQGPEFLTYFQNEAQLEKSRLLSDRFSAERPKGSFSTLEIQRTEQGDSAMYLCASSLSKGIAFFGQGTRLTVV.

V gene TRBV28 combines with J gene TRBJ1-6; the match to TRBD1 covers 8 bases. Germline V gene sequence: CDR1 MDHEN, CDR2 SYDVKM. This CDR3 has 16 amino acids. The J segment lost 9 bases and the V segment lost 3 bases, leaving 10 bases of the junction unmatched. The CDR3 DNA reads as TGTGCCAGCAGTTTTGCCGGACAGGGCGCGGGTTCACCCCTCCACTTT. Protein product: CASSFAGQGAGSPLHF.

As for this clone: Other nucleotide sequences from this sample produce the same CDR3. The chain links TRBV11-2 to TRBJ2-1; perhaps TRBD1 as D (6 bases). The CDR3 is 14 residues long. Per the germline V gene, CDR1 is SGHAT and CDR2 is FQNNGV. Trimming took 7 bases from V and 0 from J, leaving 10 bases between them. The DNA of the CDR3 is TGTGCCAGCACCGACAGGAGCTCCTACAATGAGCAGTTCTTC. This gives the protein CASTDRSSYNEQFF.

The sample holds one count of this clone. This chain connects TRBV5-8 to TRBJ1-5; TRBD1 agrees at 10 bases. Trimming at V came to 5 bases and at J to 6 bases, leaving 8 bases not matched to a gene. The CDR3 is 15 residues long. CDR1 is SGHTS, CDR2 YDEGEE, per germline. DNA of the CDR3: TGTGCCAGCAGTCAAGCCGGGACAGGGGTTCAGCCCCAGCATTTT. Translating it yields CASSQAGTGVQPQHF.

This chain links TRBV19 with TRBJ1-3; 10 nucleotides agree with TRBD1. CDR1 is LNHDA and CDR2 is SQIVND in the germline V gene (reference sequence). The CDR3 loop spans 16 amino acids. V shed 5 bases and J 3 bases; nucleotides not matched to a gene: 7. This chain's CDR3 is CASSSLGQGNGNTIYF. DNA for the CDR3: TGTGCCAGTAGTTCCCTGGGACAGGGGAATGGAAACACCATATATTTT.

The chain links TRBV6-5 to TRBJ1-1; TRBD1 might be the D (6 bases). The V end lost 4 bases, the J end lost 4 bases, and 13 bases lay between the germline ends. The CDR3 totals 14 residues. The germline V gene has CDR1 MNHEY and CDR2 SVGAGI. The CDR3, as DNA: TGTGCCAGCAGTTCCTTGGACAGCCTCACTGAAGCTTTCTTT. Translation: CASSSLDSLTEAFF.

This clone was seen a handful of times. The V call is TRBV6-1, the J call TRBJ2-1; 7 nucleotides align to TRBD1. Trimming took 7 bases from V and 6 from J; bases not matched to a gene: 9. Per the germline V gene, CDR1 is MNHNS and CDR2 is SASEGT. CDR3 size: 14 residues. Here the CDR3 reads CASKGSRQGNEQFF. The CDR3 DNA follows: TGTGCCAGCAAAGGATCACGACAGGGCAATGAGCAGTTCTTC.

The chain couples TRBV7-2 to TRBJ2-3; D gene ambiguous. The V gene lost 4 bases and the J gene lost 12 bases, with 14 bases spanning the gap. Per germline, CDR1 SGHTA and CDR2 FQGNSA. The CDR3 has 12 residues. The CDR3 region is CASSSTPELQYF. As DNA, the CDR3 is TGTGCCAGCAGCTCCACCCCCGAACTTCAGTATTTT.

This chain connects TRBV6-1 to TRBJ1-1; perhaps TRBD1 as D (5 bases). The CDR3 is made up of 14 amino acids. Germline V gene lookup returns CDR1 MNHNS and CDR2 SASEGT. Trimming cost V 6 bases and J 0 bases, with 11 bases left between them. The CDR3 DNA is TGTGCCAGCAGGCGACAGTTCATGAACACTGAAGCTTTCTTT. It specifies CASRRQFMNTEAFF.

In its sample, this clone was seen once. The CDR3 protein is CASSQEFQGNGYTF. The CDR3 region has the DNA TGCGCCAGCAGCCAAGAGTTCCAGGGCAATGGCTACACCTTC. V gene TRBV4-3 combines with J gene TRBJ1-2, with a weak D call TRBD1 (5 bases). The CDR3 runs 14 residues. V lost 0 bases to trimming and J lost 6 bases, with 11 bases between them. Germline assignment: CDR1 LGHNA and CDR2 YSLEER.

The chain uses TRBV15 and TRBJ1-1; 8 bases map to TRBD1. CDR3 size: 15 residues. Germline lookup yields CDR1 LNHNV and CDR2 YYDKDF (reference sequence). V was clipped by 5 bases and J by 4 bases; unmatched bases: 9. The CDR3, as DNA: TGTGCCACCAGCCCTCGGACAGGGAGTCTCACTGAAGCTTTCTTT. Amino acids: CATSPRTGSLTEAFF.

The J gene is TRBJ2-1, the V gene TRBV30; the D is unclear. CDR3 length equals 11 residues. Deletions cut 2 bases from V and 9 bases from J, with 8 bases between. In germline, CDR1 is GTSNPN, CDR2 SVGIG (reference sequence). DNA of the CDR3: TGTGCCTGGAGTAGGAGTCTTGAGCAGTTCTTC. It yields the protein CAWSRSLEQFF.

The chain recombines TRBV30 with TRBJ2-5; 8 bases match TRBD2. CDR3 length: 16 amino acids. Trimming took 3 bases from V and 5 from J; bases not matched to a gene: 14. Germline V gives CDR1 GTSNPN, CDR2 SVGIG (reference sequence). CDR3 protein: CAWRMGIAGRGETQYF. CDR3 nucleotides: TGTGCCTGGAGAATGGGGATAGCGGGAAGAGGGGAGACCCAGTACTTC. Filled out from reference TRBV30 and TRBJ2-5, the complete variable domain reads SQTIHQWPATLVQPVGSPLSLECTVEGTSNPNLYWYRQAAGRGLQLLFYSVGIGQISSEVPQNLSASRPQDRQFILSSKKLLLSDSGFYLCAWRMGIAGRGETQYFGPGTRLLVL.

This clone was seen a handful of times. The J gene is TRBJ1-6, the V gene TRBV7-9; D may be TRBD1 (5 bases). This CDR3 comprises 13 residues. Trimming cost V 5 bases and J 10 bases, with 12 bases left between them. Germline V gene data show CDR1 as SEHNR and CDR2 as FQNEAQ (reference sequence). The CDR3 bases are TGTGCCAGCAGCCCAGGGATGAGGTCACCCCTCCACTTT. It specifies CASSPGMRSPLHF. The full variable domain, with the rest looked up from reference TRBV7-9 and TRBJ1-6, is DTGVSQNPRHKITKRGQNVTFRCDPISEHNRLYWYRQTLGQGPEFLTYFQNEAQLEKSRLLSDRFSAERPKGSFSTLEIQRTEQGDSAMYLCASSPGMRSPLHFGNGTRLTVT.

CDR3: CASSLVPEANTEAFF. CDR3 nucleotides: TGTGCCAGCAGCTTAGTCCCGGAGGCGAACACTGAAGCTTTCTTT. The chain uses TRBV11-1 and TRBJ1-1; D unclear. Trimming took 1 base from V and 1 from J, leaving 10 bases between them. Per the germline V gene, CDR1 is SGHAT and CDR2 is FQDESV (reference sequence). The CDR3 totals 15 residues.

The chain carries TRBV19 and TRBJ1-6; no firm D call. With 4 bases removed from V and 8 bases from J, the gap between germline ends came to 6 bases. The germline CDR1 and CDR2 sequences are LNHDA and SQIVND (reference sequence). The CDR3 spans 12 residues. In DNA, the CDR3 is TGTGCCAGTAGTACGACTTATTCACCCCTCCACTTT. Translation gives CASSTTYSPLHF.